The T cell receptor (beta chain) under discussion was sequenced for a study of blood T cell repertoires in COVID-19. In the study overall: Sample material is recorded as cDNA or gDNA derived from T cells, B-cell-depleted T cells, or PBMCs.

In assigning cohorts, the study relied on participant-reported clinical history. Cohort 3 recovery required two negative PCRs, clearance, or symptom resolution. The germline CDR1 and CDR2 sequences are SNHLY and FYNNEI. The CDR3 length is 13 residues. The ends were cut back, 3 bases at V and 5 bases at J, with 10 bases in the middle. Source study methods: Estimated nucleated cell counts came from reference gene primer amplification. Data came from immunoSEQ multiplex PCR; TCRdb stores just in-frame clones and leaves some out. V, J and clone size are those of that table, while D and trimming were read from the DNA. Altogether 200,000 to 250,000 clones are present, 70% to 90% being singletons, with the ten largest covering 10% to 12%.

What was sequenced was PBMCs or T cells enriched from blood (not recorded which). This receptor was obtained from a young man who had recovered from COVID-19. The V call is TRBV2, the J call TRBJ1-2, with D unresolved. The CDR3 nucleotides read TGTGCCAGCAGTGATCACAGCTTGTATGGCTACACCTTC. This gives the protein CASSDHSLYGYTF.